The next 32 T cell receptor beta chains were all read from a single sample in a study of T cell repertoires in cytomegalovirus infection. From the reads, TCRdb called clonotypes with MiXCR, one entry per CDR3 protein. The sample records nearly 650,000 distinct CDR3 sequences, roughly 26% being singletons. Sequencing used CD8+ T cells from PBMCs. These receptors all stem from a human donor in good health (CMV status not recorded). Some clones in this sample may be carry-over from other donors' samples.

The sample holds a few counts of this clonotype. This chain joins TRBV12-3 or TRBV12-4 and TRBJ2-7; the D call may be TRBD1 or TRBD2 (6 bases each). The CDR3 covers 13 residues. The germline V and J ends were trimmed by 3 bases and 7 bases, with 13 bases remaining between them. The CDR3 reads CASSLSGAWEQYV. The CDR3 region has the DNA TGTGCCAGCAGTTTGTCGGGGGCGTGGGAGCAGTACGTC.

The rearrangement uses TRBV12-3 or TRBV12-4 and TRBJ2-1; no definite D call. This CDR3 is built from 14 residues. V lost 5 bases and J lost 8, with 16 bases in between. CDR3 region: CASSPPPTPHEQFF. CDR3 sequence (DNA): TGTGCCAGCAGTCCCCCTCCGACTCCCCATGAGCAGTTCTTC.

In this sample, this clonotype turned up many times. The V call is TRBV28, the J call TRBJ2-7; 8 nucleotides agree with TRBD1. The trim removed 5 bases at V and 5 bases at J, leaving 2 bases unmatched. The CDR3 has 12 amino acids. Germline CDR1 MDHEN, CDR2 SYDVKM. The chain's CDR3 is CASSLDRDEQYV. The CDR3 coding sequence is TGTGCCAGCAGTCTGGACAGGGACGAGCAGTACGTC.

This clonotype was counted many times. The chain links TRBV7-2 to TRBJ2-2; perhaps TRBD2 as D (6 bases). The ends were cut back, 5 bases at V and 3 bases at J, with 16 bases in the middle. This CDR3 contains 16 residues. Germline V gene sequence: CDR1 SGHTA, CDR2 FQGNSA. DNA of the CDR3: TGTGCCAGCAGCCCGGAGGGTTTTACTCACACCGGGGAGCTGTTTTTT. Its translation: CASSPEGFTHTGELFF. Based on the CDR3 plus reference TRBV7-2 and TRBJ2-2, the full variable domain is GAGVSQSPSNKVTEKGKDVELRCDPISGHTALYWYRQSLGQGLEFLIYFQGNSAPDKSGLPSDRFSAERTGGSVSTLTIQRTQQEDSAVYLCASSPEGFTHTGELFFGEGSRLTVL.

This clonotype was counted only a few times. The chain recombines TRBV4-2 with TRBJ2-3; 7 bases match TRBD1. V gave up 2 bases and J gave up 0 bases; unmatched junction bases: 5. CDR1 is LGHNA, CDR2 YNFKEQ, per germline. This CDR3 contains 16 residues. CDR3 sequence: CASSQFGTASTDTQYF. Here the CDR3 DNA reads TGTGCCAGCAGCCAATTCGGGACAGCTAGCACAGATACGCAGTATTTT.

This clonotype was seen repeatedly, ten times or more. This sequence joins TRBV7-8 and TRBJ2-7; TRBD1 agrees at 10 bases. The CDR3 contains 15 residues. CDR1 and CDR2 (germline): SGHVS, FQNEAQ. V trimming: 7 bases; J trimming: 5 bases; junction bases outside the gene matches: 11. The CDR3: CASTVPGQGTHEQYF. For the CDR3, the DNA is TGTGCCAGCACGGTCCCGGGACAGGGGACGCACGAGCAGTACTTC.

This clonotype has at least ten counts. The J gene is TRBJ1-1, the V gene TRBV7-2; 8 bases fit TRBD1. The CDR3 is 13 residues long. Germline V lookup: CDR1 SGHTA, CDR2 FQGNSA. Losses at the gene ends were 5 bases for V and 10 bases for J; bases not matched to a gene: 9. CDR3 sequence reads: CASSPSTGGAAFF. The CDR3 bases are TGTGCCAGCAGCCCCTCCACAGGGGGAGCAGCTTTCTTT.

This clonotype turned up a few times. CDR3 DNA sequence: TGCAGTGCTTGGACAGGGGGAAGAGCTTTCTTT. Translation: CSAWTGGRAFF. The chain couples TRBV20-1 to TRBJ1-1, with 10 positions matching TRBD1. Losses at the gene ends were 5 bases for V and 10 bases for J; bases not matched to a gene: 4. Germline values: CDR1 DFQATT, CDR2 SNEGSKA (reference sequence). This CDR3 is 11 amino acids long.

The chain recombines TRBV20-1 with TRBJ1-2, with D unresolved. This CDR3 has 10 amino acids. Between the trimmed V and J ends, which lost 7 bases and 8 bases, there was a span of 11 bases. CDR1 is DFQATT, CDR2 SNEGSKA, per germline (reference sequence). For the CDR3, the DNA is TGCAGTGTTCCGGACTCCGGCTACACCTTC. Its translation: CSVPDSGYTF.

This clonotype was seen a few times. The rearrangement joins TRBV10-3 to TRBJ1-2, with D possibly TRBD1 on 6 matching bases. Germline V gene sequence: CDR1 ENHRY, CDR2 SYGVKD. V shed 11 bases and J shed 7 bases, with 14 bases lying between them. This CDR3 comprises 11 residues. The CDR3 nucleotides read TGTGCCCATGGACAGTCCGGTGGCTACACCTTC. Its translation is CAHGQSGGYTF.

The rearrangement uses TRBV29-1 and TRBJ2-3; D possibly corresponds to TRBD1 (6 bases). In germline, CDR1 is SQVTM, CDR2 ANQGSEA. CDR3 size: 13 residues. Trimming pared 3 bases from V and 4 bases from J, leaving 11 bases between. The CDR3 here is CSVEVPGADTQYF. The CDR3 coding sequence is TGCAGCGTTGAGGTTCCAGGGGCAGATACGCAGTATTTT.

CDR3 residues: CSVLGDSSYEQYV. DNA of the CDR3: TGCAGCGTTTTGGGGGACAGTTCCTACGAGCAGTACGTC. The chain has TRBV29-1 and TRBJ2-7, with 7 bases lining up with TRBD1. From germline, CDR1 is SQVTM and CDR2 ANQGSEA. V lost 5 bases to trimming and J lost 1 base; unmatched junction nucleotides: 5. This CDR3 is built from 13 residues.

This clonotype was detected only a few times. The rearrangement joins TRBV25-1 to TRBJ1-4; the D gene is possibly TRBD1 (6 bases). CDR3 length equals 14 residues. Trimming took off 4 bases at V and 6 bases at J, with 12 bases between the two ends. Per the germline V gene, CDR1 is MGHDK and CDR2 is SYGVNS. The CDR3 DNA sequence: TGTGCCAGCAGTGTGGGGGGCGCGGATGAAAAACTGTTTTTT. Its translation: CASSVGGADEKLFF. Full variable domain (remainder filled in from reference TRBV25-1 and TRBJ1-4): EADIYQTPRYLVIGTGKKITLECSQTMGHDKMYWYQQDPGMELHLIHYSYGVNSTEKGDLSSESTVSRIRTEHFPLTLESARPSHTSQYLCASSVGGADEKLFFGSGTQLSVL.

This clonotype was counted only a few times. The V and J genes are TRBV6-6 and TRBJ1-3; no clear D gene. Per germline, CDR1 MNHNY and CDR2 SVGAGI (reference sequence). Trimming shortened V by 0 bases and J by 0 bases, and 6 bases separated the two germline ends. This CDR3 comprises 15 residues. The CDR3 DNA sequence: TGTGCCAGCAGTTACTCCCGGGACTCTGGAAACACCATATATTTT. Protein product: CASSYSRDSGNTIYF.

Notes on this clonotype: Lacking the conserved final phenylalanine or tryptophan, this CDR3 likely reflects a read error. The chain joins TRBV12-3 or TRBV12-4 to TRBJ2-1; unclear D gene. The CDR3 loop spans 16 amino acids. Trimming removed 6 bases from V and 8 bases from J, with 23 bases in between. The DNA of the CDR3 is TGTGCCAGCAGCCCGACCCTGCCTCTTGCCTCCGATGAGCAGTTCTCC. Translation gives CASSPTLPLASDEQFS.

The genes are TRBV28 and TRBJ2-4, with unresolved D. This CDR3 is 15 amino acids long. The germline V gene has CDR1 MDHEN and CDR2 SYDVKM. V gave up 5 bases and J gave up 0 bases, with 11 bases separating them. CDR3 loop: CASSPRSIAKNIQYF. The CDR3 bases are TGTGCCAGCAGTCCCAGGAGTATAGCCAAAAACATTCAGTACTTC.

This clonotype has a handful of counts. This chain links TRBV20-1 with TRBJ2-1, with 7 bases aligning to TRBD1. The length of the CDR3 is 19 residues. Trimming cost V 1 base and J 0 bases; bases outside gene matches: 15. Germline CDR1 is DFQATT and CDR2 is SNEGSKA (reference sequence). The CDR3 here is CSARARQGRGPSSYNEQFF. The CDR3 DNA reads TGCAGTGCTAGAGCTCGACAGGGAAGAGGGCCGAGCTCCTACAATGAGCAGTTCTTC.

Of note for this clonotype: A read error is possible here, since a much larger clone lies one base away. V usage is TRBV27 and J usage is TRBJ2-2, with D perhaps matching TRBD1 or TRBD2 (5 bases each). Germline CDR1 MNHEY, CDR2 SMNVEV (reference sequence). The CDR3 consists of 15 residues. V was cut by 3 bases and J by 8 bases, with 16 bases left in between. The CDR3 coding sequence is TGTGCCAGCAGTTTCGCTATACAGGACTCTGGGGAGCTGTTTTTT. Translating gives CASSFAIQDSGELFF.

The chain's CDR3 is CASSDVRRTGPYEQYV. CDR3 DNA sequence: TGTGCCAGCAGTGACGTTCGTCGCACGGGCCCCTACGAGCAGTACGTC. This chain uses TRBV6-4 with TRBJ2-7; D is unresolved. CDR3 length equals 16 residues. Germline V lookup: CDR1 MRHNA, CDR2 SNTAGT. Trimming removed 2 bases at V and 2 bases at J, with 16 bases between.

This clonotype has ten or more counts. The chain couples TRBV7-6 to TRBJ2-7; D unclear. Trimming removed 5 bases at V and 0 bases at J, with 11 bases between. CDR1 and CDR2 from the germline V gene are SGHVS and FNYEAQ. The CDR3 contains 14 residues. CDR3 region: CASSLSQNSYEQYF. CDR3 in DNA: TGTGCCAGCAGCCTCTCACAGAACTCCTACGAGCAGTACTTC.

In its sample, this clonotype was seen a few times. The chain is built from TRBV12-3 or TRBV12-4 and TRBJ1-1, with D possibly matching TRBD1 (5 bases). The CDR3 is 14 amino acids. Trimming left V 7 bases short and J 5 bases short, with 17 bases between. The CDR3 coding sequence is TGTGCCAGCAACCTGGACGCCTGGGGGACTGAAGCTTTCTTT. Its translation: CASNLDAWGTEAFF.

This clonotype was observed a handful of times. The chain has TRBV18 and TRBJ2-2, with 7 bases aligning to TRBD2. Germline trimming cut 2 bases from V and 3 bases from J; bases unmatched to any gene: 6. The V gene's germline CDR1 is KGHSH and CDR2 LQKENI. The CDR3 loop spans 16 amino acids. The CDR3 spells CASSPESRGDTGELFF. Written as DNA, the CDR3 is TGTGCCAGCTCACCAGAGTCCCGGGGGGACACCGGGGAGCTGTTTTTT.

Ten or more counts support this clonotype. This chain links TRBV12-3 or TRBV12-4 with TRBJ1-2; D perhaps matches TRBD1 (6 bases). There are 15 residues in the CDR3. Trimming shortened V by 6 bases and J by 0 bases, and 14 bases separated the two germline ends. CDR3 residues: CASRGAVSSNYGYTF. The CDR3 DNA is TGTGCCAGCAGGGGGGCAGTCTCTTCTAACTATGGCTACACCTTC.

In this sample, this clonotype turned up many times. The chain couples TRBV6-8 to TRBJ1-1, with D maybe TRBD1 (6 bases). This CDR3 spans 15 amino acids. Trimming cost V 2 bases and J 0 bases, with 10 bases left between them. Germline V gene lookup returns CDR1 MNHGY and CDR2 SAAAGT. The CDR3 region is CASSYGQPMNTEAFF. As DNA, the CDR3 is TGTGCCAGCAGTTACGGACAGCCCATGAACACTGAAGCTTTCTTT.

Ten or more counts support this clonotype. The chain combines TRBV7-9 with TRBJ2-7; a weak D match, TRBD1 (5 bases). Germline V gives CDR1 SEHNR, CDR2 FQNEAQ (reference sequence). The CDR3 consists of 14 residues. Trimming took 1 base from V and 5 from J, leaving 12 bases between them. The CDR3 DNA follows: TGTGCCAGCAGCTTAGAGGGGCCCCAGGACGAGCAGTACGTC. Encoded protein: CASSLEGPQDEQYV.

This clonotype has more than one count but fewer than ten. This sequence joins TRBV14 and TRBJ2-5; no clear D gene. The germline gives CDR1 SGHDN, CDR2 FVKESK. V lost 0 bases and J 6 bases, leaving 14 bases between the germline ends. The CDR3 consists of 15 residues. CDR3 loop: CASSQDWSLMKTQYF. CDR3 sequence (DNA): TGTGCCAGCAGCCAAGATTGGTCCTTGATGAAGACCCAGTACTTC.

CDR3 sequence reads: CAITGKEGSGANVLTF. As DNA, the CDR3 is TGTGCCATCACTGGAAAGGAGGGCTCTGGGGCCAACGTCCTGACTTTC. The rearrangement joins TRBV10-3 to TRBJ2-6, with D maybe TRBD2 (6 bases). The ends were cut back, 7 bases at V and 0 bases at J, with 13 bases in the middle. Germline V lookup: CDR1 ENHRY, CDR2 SYGVKD. The CDR3 covers 16 residues.

This clonotype was recorded at least ten times. J is TRBJ2-3 and V is TRBV28; TRBD2 might be the D (5 bases). CDR3 size: 13 residues. V was pared by 3 bases and J by 8 bases, with 12 bases between. From germline, CDR1 is MDHEN and CDR2 SYDVKM. The CDR3 reads CASSFPGFATQYF. The CDR3 nucleotides are TGTGCCAGCAGTTTTCCGGGGTTCGCTACGCAGTATTTT.

The chain carries TRBV29-1 and TRBJ2-1, with 11 bases identical to TRBD2. Germline V gene sequence: CDR1 SQVTM, CDR2 ANQGSEA. The CDR3 runs 13 residues. After removal of 7 bases from V and 7 bases from J, the junction contained 6 bases not matched to a gene. CDR3 sequence (DNA): TGCAGCGGCCGACTAGCGGGGAATAATGAGCAGTTCTTC. Protein: CSGRLAGNNEQFF.

The V gene is TRBV29-1, the J gene TRBJ2-5; D is possibly TRBD2 (6 bases). Trimming stripped 3 bases from V and 2 bases from J, with 13 bases between. CDR1 is SQVTM, CDR2 ANQGSEA, per germline. This CDR3 region has 14 residues. The CDR3 DNA reads TGCAGCGTTGAGGAGGGTGTAGGGCAAGAGACCCAGTACTTC. This encodes CSVEEGVGQETQYF.

V and J are TRBV29-1 and TRBJ2-2; D could derive from TRBD1 or TRBD2 (5 bases each). This CDR3 region has 14 residues. V was clipped by 4 bases and J by 5 bases, with 14 bases between them. Looked up from germline, CDR1 is SQVTM and CDR2 is ANQGSEA. The CDR3 sequence is CSVGGTMSTGELFF. CDR3 in DNA: TGCAGCGTTGGGGGGACGATGAGTACCGGGGAGCTGTTTTTT.

This clonotype was recorded once. CDR3 residues: CASSFRPKEDTQYF. DNA of the CDR3: TGTGCCAGCAGTTTTAGGCCTAAAGAAGATACGCAGTATTTT. The gene calls are TRBV27 and TRBJ2-3; D is undetermined. The CDR3 has 14 amino acids. V was trimmed by 3 bases and J by 5 bases, leaving 12 bases between them. Germline loops: CDR1 MNHEY, CDR2 SMNVEV (reference sequence).